This T cell receptor beta chain was sequenced in a study of T cell responses to AZD1222 COVID-19 vaccine. Findings and limits, study-wide: A rise in Spike-specific TCR breadth and depth followed two AZD1222 doses. Repertoires were obtained solely post-peak T cell response.

Regarding this clone: As yet, its antigen is unknown.

Method: immunoSEQ multiplex PCR; TCRdb's copy keeps in-frame clones and lacks some. The table lists tens of thousands of clones, approximately 88% of them singletons. Trimming at V came to 2 bases and at J to 6 bases, leaving 4 bases not matched to a gene. The germline V gene encodes CDR1 MDHEN and CDR2 SYDVKM. CDR3 length equals 13 residues. The chain carries TRBV28 and TRBJ2-7, with TRBD1 identical over 7 bases. Sequencing used peripheral blood, obtained on day 0 of AZD1222 vaccination. The clonotype originates from an adult in good health. The CDR3 sequence: CASSLRGRSEQYF. DNA of the CDR3: TGTGCCAGCAGTTTAAGGGGGCGAAGCGAGCAGTACTTC. The full variable domain, completed using reference TRBV28 and TRBJ2-7, is DVKVTQSSRYLVKRTGEKVFLECVQDMDHENMFWYRQDPGLGLRLIYFSYDVKMKEKGDIPEGYSVSREKKERFSLILESASTNQTSMYLCASSLRGRSEQYFGPGTRLTVT.